These 10 T cell receptor beta chains were all obtained from the same sample, sequenced in a study of post-analysis software for immune sequencing data. Study-wide findings and caveats: Patients used four to six TRBV segments, including TRBV5-6, TRBV5-1 and TRBV20-1, more often than controls.

Incorporated into the TCR beta cDNA libraries were unique molecular identifiers, which served to reduce PCR and sequencing biases. TCRdb used MiXCR to reprocess the PCR reads, holding one entry per CDR3 protein. The sample holds 450,000 or so distinct CDR3 sequences, around 40% seen once. Antigen specificity for these receptors is unknown. Sequenced sample: blood. These receptors all stem from a girl aged 5-17 years with multiple sclerosis.

The V call is TRBV10-3, the J call TRBJ2-3, with a weak D call TRBD2 (6 bases). CDR1 is ENHRY, CDR2 SYGVKD, per germline. The CDR3 extends over 13 amino acids. The V end was cut by 8 bases, the J end by 0 bases, with 9 bases between. This CDR3 is CAIGSGSTDTQYF. In DNA, the CDR3 is TGTGCCATCGGGAGCGGGAGCACAGATACGCAGTATTTT.

The chain has TRBV20-1 and TRBJ2-1; the match to TRBD2 covers 10 bases. CDR1 is DFQATT and CDR2 is SNEGSKA in the germline V gene (reference sequence). CDR3 length: 16 residues. V gave up 6 bases and J gave up 5 bases; unmatched junction bases: 13. The CDR3 bases are TGCAGTGCCGGCACCTGGGCTAGCGGGAGTGACAATGAGCAGTTCTTC. Its translation is CSAGTWASGSDNEQFF.

The gene calls are TRBV6-5 and TRBJ2-1; 8 bases line up with TRBD2. The CDR3 sequence is 12 residues long. Germline loops: CDR1 MNHEY, CDR2 SVGAGI. The trim removed 8 bases at V and 9 bases at J, leaving 6 bases unmatched. The CDR3 nucleotides are TGTGCCAGCTCGGTCGGGGGGGCTGAGCAGTTCTTC. Translation: CASSVGGAEQFF.

The chain links TRBV20-1 to TRBJ2-4; TRBD2 matches 11 bases. The DNA end favors TRBJ2-7, so the J call may be wrong. This CDR3 is built from 16 residues. Germline CDR1 and CDR2: DFQATT and SNEGSKA (reference sequence). The CDR3 DNA follows: TGCAGTGCTAACCCCTCTAGCGGGAGGTTCGTCGACGAGCAGTACTTC. Protein: CSANPSSGRFVDEQYF.

The chain couples TRBV7-9 to TRBJ2-7, with TRBD1 identical over 7 bases. Germline V CDR1 and CDR2: SEHNR, FQNEAQ (reference sequence). The CDR3 runs 14 residues. J lost 5 bases, V lost 2 bases, and 6 bases had no gene match. CDR3 sequence: CASSLFGDRDEQYF. The CDR3 DNA is TGTGCCAGCAGCTTATTCGGGGACAGAGACGAGCAGTACTTC.

This clonotype was observed a single time. The chain carries TRBV20-1 and TRBJ2-3, with D possibly TRBD2 on 6 matching bases. Germline V gene sequence: CDR1 DFQATT, CDR2 SNEGSKA (reference sequence). The V end lost 3 bases, the J end lost 5 bases, and 15 bases lay between the germline ends. The length of the CDR3 is 14 residues. The CDR3 sequence: CSARPSALGDTQYF. The CDR3 DNA follows: TGCAGTGCTAGGCCTAGCGCCCTGGGAGATACGCAGTATTTT.

The V call is TRBV12-3 or TRBV12-4, the J call TRBJ2-5; 7 positions match TRBD2. The better agreement between TRBJ2-7 and the DNA end casts doubt on the J call. The CDR3 runs 16 residues. CDR3 nucleotide sequence: TGTGCCAGCAGTTACCCTATACTAGCGCCACGGCACGAGCAGTACTTC. The encoded protein is CASSYPILAPRHEQYF.

For this clonotype: The junction does not match germline at one end; this may be a read error. The J gene is TRBJ2-1, the V gene TRBV7-2, with unresolved D. The CDR3 contains 13 residues. Germline V gene sequence: CDR1 SGHTA, CDR2 FQGNSA. The CDR3 DNA sequence: TGTGTCAGCAGCTTAGTTCGGGCCGATGAGCAGTTCTTC. Translated, it gives CVSSLVRADEQFF.

This sequence joins TRBV7-3 and TRBJ2-1; 9 bases agree with TRBD2. V lost 3 bases, J lost 7 bases, and 7 bases stayed unmatched. Germline V lookup: CDR1 SGHTA, CDR2 FQGTGA. The CDR3 loop spans 15 amino acids. The CDR3 coding sequence is TGTGCCAGCAGCTTCATAGCGGGAGTGTGGAATGAGCAGTTCTTC. This sequence encodes CASSFIAGVWNEQFF.

V gene TRBV7-2 combines with J gene TRBJ2-5; D call uncertain. Looked up from germline, CDR1 is SGHTA and CDR2 is FQGNSA. The CDR3 extends over 14 amino acids. With 0 bases removed from V and 0 bases from J, the gap between germline ends came to 5 bases. CDR3 residues: CASSLAVYQETQYF. In DNA form, the CDR3 reads TGTGCCAGCAGCTTAGCGGTGTACCAAGAGACCCAGTACTTC.